The present T cell receptor beta chain was sequenced within a study of cytomegalovirus exposure and HLA in healthy donors. Study-level findings and limits: An analysis was carried out later, and it reportedly showed fewer N-insertions in an Asian-associated ancestry cluster than the approximately 610-donor mean.

It was with 60 Vbeta and 13 Jbeta primers that the PCR ran. This table comes from immunoSEQ multiplex PCR, and its TCRdb copy is limited to in-frame clones, with some not included. The sample yields fewer than 200,000 clones, approximately 11% seen once. The CDR3 is 14 residues long. The V end lost 1 base, the J end lost 9 bases, and 12 bases lay between the germline ends. Germline CDR1 SGHVS, CDR2 FNYEAQ. Comment on this clone: The antigen is undetermined.

The chain carries TRBV7-6 and TRBJ2-2; possibly TRBD1 for D (6 bases). The receptor comes from a man aged 45-65 years in good health and CMV-seropositive. The sample comprised PBMCs. For the CDR3, the DNA is TGTGCCAGCAGCTTAGAGGCCAGGGGTCGGGAGCTGTTTTTT. Encoded protein: CASSLEARGRELFF.